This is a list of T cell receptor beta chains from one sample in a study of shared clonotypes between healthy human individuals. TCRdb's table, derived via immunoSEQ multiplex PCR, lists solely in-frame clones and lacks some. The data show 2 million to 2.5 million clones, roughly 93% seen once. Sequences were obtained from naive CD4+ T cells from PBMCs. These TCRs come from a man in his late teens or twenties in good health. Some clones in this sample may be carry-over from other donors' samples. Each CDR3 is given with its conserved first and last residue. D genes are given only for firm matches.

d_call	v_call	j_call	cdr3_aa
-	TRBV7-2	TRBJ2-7	CASSLISSILYEQYF
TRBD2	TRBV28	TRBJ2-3	CASNGGRRTDTQYF
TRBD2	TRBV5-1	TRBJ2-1	CASSLEASGGRFYNEQFF
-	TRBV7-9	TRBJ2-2	CASSLTSFTGELFF
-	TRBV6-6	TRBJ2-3	CASSYPEGAPADTQYF
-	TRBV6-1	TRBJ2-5	CASSVGVQETQYF
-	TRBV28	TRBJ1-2	CASRLGEGYGYTF
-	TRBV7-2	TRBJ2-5	CASSLVRMETQYF
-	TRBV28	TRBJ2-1	CASSSIGVSSYNEQFF
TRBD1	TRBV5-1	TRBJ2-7	CASSLLPWTGDHEQYF
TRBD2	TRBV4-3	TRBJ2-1	CASSPTSGRFGNEQFF
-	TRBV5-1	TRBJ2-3	CASKTRGESTDTQYF
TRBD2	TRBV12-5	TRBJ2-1	CASGLRTSGRNEQFF
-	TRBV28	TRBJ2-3	CASSEAPSTDTQYF
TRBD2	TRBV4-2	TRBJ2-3	CASSQSPAGGPYTQYF
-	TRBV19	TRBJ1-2	CASSLSGFGYGYTF
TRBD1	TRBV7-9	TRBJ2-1	CASSLVSGGRGLGGEQFF
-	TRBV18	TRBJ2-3	CASSAWDTQYF
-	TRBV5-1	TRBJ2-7	CASSLGPEQYF
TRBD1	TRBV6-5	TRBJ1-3	CASSATGVSGNTIYF
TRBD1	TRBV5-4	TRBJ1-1	CASSRDRALDTEAFF
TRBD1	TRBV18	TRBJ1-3	CASSSGQGTSGNTIYF
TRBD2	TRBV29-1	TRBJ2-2	CSVELWLAGTGELFF
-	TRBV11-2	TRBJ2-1	CASSQGSYNEQFF